This T cell receptor beta chain was recovered during a study of early T cells in non-severe SARS-CoV-2 infection. At the level of the study: Sequencing of unsorted whole blood was done on bulk RNA, leaving chains unpaired.

The study, taken as a whole, reports: Comparison of clonotypes with VDJdb favored anti-spike CD8 responses while missing private and CD4 specificities.

Tagging with unique molecular identifiers was applied to individual cDNA molecules. TCRdb recomputed calls from the 5' RACE reads with MiXCR, one row per CDR3 protein. The data contain roughly 93,000 distinct CDR3 sequences, approximately 9.9% of them singletons. This CDR3 contains 14 residues. V was clipped by 2 bases and J by 2 bases, with 9 bases between them. Per the germline V gene, CDR1 is MNHEY and CDR2 is SVGAGI. This clonotype was seen at least ten times. Its target is unknown. The source material was whole blood. The TCR comes from an adult who was a healthcare worker with PCR-confirmed SARS-CoV-2 infection or an uninfected control (not recorded which). The rearrangement uses TRBV6-5 and TRBJ1-2, with TRBD1 as a possible D gene (6 bases). CDR3 residues: CASSYRTANYGYTF. CDR3 coding DNA: TGTGCCAGCAGTTACAGGACAGCGAACTATGGCTACACCTTC.